The present TCR beta chain was sequenced within a study of identical twins. TCRdb independently ran MiXCR on the 5' RACE reads; one entry per CDR3 protein. The table has nearly 900,000 distinct CDR3 sequences, approximately 13% seen once. A few counts support this clonotype. Its antigen is still unknown. CDR3 length equals 15 residues. The ends were cut back, 1 base at V and 7 bases at J, with 14 bases in the middle. Germline CDR1 reads SGHVS; CDR2 reads FQNEAQ. Overall study results and limits: Partial confounding of zero-insertion analyses by invariant MAIT and iNKT cells was possible. Low generation probability was overrepresented in out-of-frame alpha sequences shared by twins.

The same data also went into a second study, on yellow fever vaccine responses in identical twins.

The sample was PBMCs. The chain carries TRBV7-8 and TRBJ1-5; no reliable D call. The sequence derives from a woman aged 18-35 years in good health. The CDR3 sequence: CASSLDYLGGQPQHF. The CDR3 nucleotides are TGTGCCAGCAGCTTAGATTATCTCGGAGGGCAGCCCCAGCATTTT.